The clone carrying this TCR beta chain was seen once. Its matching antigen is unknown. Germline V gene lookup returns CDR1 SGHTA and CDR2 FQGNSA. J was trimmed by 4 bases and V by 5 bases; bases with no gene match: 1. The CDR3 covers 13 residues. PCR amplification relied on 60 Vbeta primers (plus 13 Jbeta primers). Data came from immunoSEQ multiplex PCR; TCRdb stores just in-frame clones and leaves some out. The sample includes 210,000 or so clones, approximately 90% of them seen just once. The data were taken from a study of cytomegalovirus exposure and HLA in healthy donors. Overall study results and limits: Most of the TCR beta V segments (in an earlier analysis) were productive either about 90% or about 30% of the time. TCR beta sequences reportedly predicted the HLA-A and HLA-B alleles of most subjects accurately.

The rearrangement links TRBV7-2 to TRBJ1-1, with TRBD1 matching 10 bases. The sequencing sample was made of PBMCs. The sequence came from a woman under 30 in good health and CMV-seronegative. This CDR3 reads CASSRDRGTEAFF. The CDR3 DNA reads TGTGCCAGCAGCAGGGACAGGGGCACTGAAGCTTTCTTT.